This T cell receptor beta chain was obtained from a study of shared T cell receptors in the human thymus. In the case of this clone: Other nucleotide sequences from this sample produce the same CDR3.

CDR3 size: 14 residues. V gave up 0 bases and J gave up 2 bases, with 8 bases separating them. CDR1 and CDR2 from the germline V gene are MNHEY and SVGAGI. Clones were sequenced by immunoSEQ multiplex PCR, and TCRdb holds only the in-frame ones, with some missing. The sample has 540,000 or so clones; around three quarters are singletons. This same sample was also taken into another study, of human thymus T cells.

Sequenced: thymocytes. This chain joins TRBV6-5 and TRBJ2-7; possible D gene TRBD1, 5 bases. This clonotype originated in a boy in the first two years of life with a congenital heart defect. CDR3 sequence (DNA): TGTGCCAGCAGTTACTCCGGCAGGGCCTACGAGCAGTACTTC. Encoded protein: CASSYSGRAYEQYF.